The 20 T cell receptor beta chains below were found in one sample sequenced in a study of shared clonotypes between healthy human individuals. TCRdb's copy holds only in-frame clones and misses some; the assay was immunoSEQ multiplex PCR. Among about 1.5 million clones listed, 98% were seen once. Sequencing was performed on naive CD4+ T cells sorted from blood. Subset indicated: CD45RA+ positively selected. These receptors all come from a man aged 30 to 45 in good health.

This chain links TRBV11-2 with TRBJ2-3, with 8 bases aligning to TRBD1. CDR1 SGHAT and CDR2 FQNNGV come from the germline V gene. The CDR3 has 15 residues. V trimming: 4 bases; J trimming: 7 bases; junction bases outside the gene matches: 10. The CDR3, as DNA: TGTGCCAGCAGCTCAAGCAAGGGACAGGCAAATACGCAGTATTTT. Translated: CASSSSKGQANTQYF.

Worth noting for this clone: The same CDR3 can be traced to other DNA sequences in this sample. As DNA, the CDR3 is TGTGCCAGCAGTGAATTAGGGGGTCCGAACACTGAAGCTTTCTTT. Translating it yields CASSELGGPNTEAFF. The chain combines TRBV25-1 with TRBJ1-1; D is possibly TRBD1 (6 bases). V dropped 1 base and J dropped 1 base, with 10 bases sitting between them. Germline CDR1 MGHDK, CDR2 SYGVNS. The CDR3 contains 15 residues. The complete variable domain, with remaining parts taken from reference TRBV25-1 and TRBJ1-1, reads EADIYQTPRYLVIGTGKKITLECSQTMGHDKMYWYQQDPGMELHLIHYSYGVNSTEKGDLSSESTVSRIRTEHFPLTLESARPSHTSQYLCASSELGGPNTEAFFGQGTRLTVV.

Turning to this clone: Other DNA sequences from this sample encode an identical CDR3 as well. The genes are TRBV5-6 and TRBJ2-3; D unclear. The CDR3 is 15 amino acids. Between the trimmed V and J ends, which lost 0 bases and 1 base, there was a span of 9 bases. Germline CDR1 is SGHDT and CDR2 is YYEEEE. For the CDR3, the DNA is TGTGCCAGCAGCTTGGGTCCCAGCGGCACAGATACGCAGTATTTT. Protein sequence: CASSLGPSGTDTQYF.

The genes are TRBV12-5 and TRBJ1-1, with TRBD1 matching over 7 bases. Germline V lookup: CDR1 LGHNT, CDR2 FRNRAP. The length of the CDR3 is 15 residues. The V gene end was trimmed by 5 bases and the J gene end by 1 base; junction bases not matched to a gene: 7. CDR3 loop: CASGGPGQSNTEAFF. CDR3 coding DNA: TGTGCTAGTGGTGGGCCGGGACAGTCGAACACTGAAGCTTTCTTT.

The genes are TRBV19 and TRBJ1-5; D is ambiguous. This CDR3 is 14 amino acids long. Germline V gene sequence: CDR1 LNHDA, CDR2 SQIVND (reference sequence). Trimming pared 3 bases from V and 1 base from J, leaving 7 bases between. CDR3 region: CASSIFSSNQPQHF. CDR3 bases: TGTGCCAGTAGTATTTTTAGCAGCAATCAGCCCCAGCATTTT.

This sequence joins TRBV19 and TRBJ2-1; TRBD2 matches at 9 bases. The V segment lost 5 bases and the J segment 3 bases; nucleotides outside the gene matches: 11. The CDR3 is 17 amino acids. The V gene's germline CDR1 is LNHDA and CDR2 SQIVND (reference sequence). CDR3 loop: CASSPGASGMLYNEQFF. CDR3 DNA sequence: TGTGCCAGTAGTCCCGGGGCTAGCGGGATGCTCTACAATGAGCAGTTCTTC.

J is TRBJ2-1 and V is TRBV19, with 14 bases that match TRBD2. Germline CDR1 and CDR2: LNHDA and SQIVND (reference sequence). The CDR3 runs to 16 residues. Trimming cost V 9 bases and J 3 bases; bases outside gene matches: 7. The CDR3 bases are TGTGCCAGCGGGACTAGCGGGAGAGCATTCTACAATGAGCAGTTCTTC. Encoded protein: CASGTSGRAFYNEQFF.

The DNA for the CDR3 is TGTGCCAGCAGCGCTAGGACGGTGGACTACGAGCAGTACTTC. It encodes CASSARTVDYEQYF. The V and J genes are TRBV2 and TRBJ2-7; no reliable D call. CDR1 is SNHLY, CDR2 FYNNEI, per germline. V was cut by 6 bases and J by 3 bases, with 15 bases left in between. The CDR3 spans 14 residues.

On this clone: At the DNA level, this CDR3 is encoded by other sequences in the same sample as well. The rearrangement links TRBV29-1 to TRBJ2-3; perhaps TRBD1 as D (5 bases). CDR1 SQVTM and CDR2 ANQGSEA come from the germline V gene. The ends were cut back, 4 bases at V and 2 bases at J, with 10 bases in the middle. The length of the CDR3 is 13 residues. The CDR3 DNA sequence: TGCAGCGTTGTGGGCAGGGTCACAGATACGCAGTATTTT. Amino acid sequence: CSVVGRVTDTQYF.

Note on this clone: This sample includes further DNA sequences coding for the same CDR3. V is TRBV5-1 and J is TRBJ1-1; D unresolved. The CDR3 is made up of 14 amino acids. Germline V gives CDR1 SGHRS, CDR2 YFSETQ. V gave up 0 bases and J gave up 0 bases, with 6 bases separating them. The CDR3 bases are TGCGCCAGCAGCTTGGTTGGGGTGAACACTGAAGCTTTCTTT. It encodes CASSLVGVNTEAFF.

This chain links TRBV10-2 with TRBJ2-1, with a weak D call TRBD1 (6 bases). CDR3 size: 15 residues. Germline CDR1 and CDR2: WSHSY and SAAADI. V dropped 4 bases and J dropped 2 bases, with 12 bases sitting between them. CDR3 sequence (DNA): TGCGCCAGCAGTGCGACAGGAGGAGCCTACAATGAGCAGTTCTTC. Its protein product is CASSATGGAYNEQFF.

The table lists this clone with a count of one. V gene TRBV2 combines with J gene TRBJ1-5; D uncertain. V lost 7 bases to trimming and J lost 4 bases, with 26 bases between them. The germline V gene encodes CDR1 SNHLY and CDR2 FYNNEI. This CDR3 has 18 residues. CDR3 sequence: CASTLNSPAATGNQPQHF. The CDR3 DNA reads TGTGCCAGCACCCTAAACTCGCCGGCAGCGACCGGAAATCAGCCCCAGCATTTT.

The V gene is TRBV2, the J gene TRBJ2-1; TRBD2 matches at 8 bases. Germline loops: CDR1 SNHLY, CDR2 FYNNEI. The CDR3 is 16 residues long. V shed 2 bases and J 9 bases; nucleotides not matched to a gene: 12. The DNA of the CDR3 is TGTGCCAGCAGTGAAATGGTCGGGAGGGGAACTGGTGAGCAGTTCTTC. It is translated as CASSEMVGRGTGEQFF.

The chain is built from TRBV7-4 and TRBJ2-7, with TRBD2 matching over 10 bases. The CDR3 spans 16 residues. Trimming took 1 base from V and 2 from J; bases not matched to a gene: 5. CDR1 SGHVT and CDR2 SQSDAQ come from the germline V gene. The CDR3 region has the DNA TGTGCCAGCAGCTTAGAGGGGACTAGCGAGACCTACGAGCAGTACTTC. Amino acid sequence: CASSLEGTSETYEQYF. Using reference TRBV7-4 and TRBJ2-7 for the parts outside the CDR3, the full variable domain is GAGVSQSPRYKVAKRGRDVALRCDSISGHVTLYWYRQTLGQGSEVLTYSQSDAQRDKSGRPSGRFSAERPERSVSTLKIQRTEQGDSAVYLCASSLEGTSETYEQYFGPGTRLTVT.

The chain's CDR3 is CASSFGLAGGSDTQYF. CDR3 bases: TGTGCCAGCAGTTTTGGACTAGCGGGAGGTTCAGATACGCAGTATTTT. V gene TRBV28 combines with J gene TRBJ2-3; TRBD2 agrees at 14 bases. With 3 bases clipped from V and 4 bases from J, the junction kept 3 bases outside the gene matches. The germline V gene encodes CDR1 MDHEN and CDR2 SYDVKM. The CDR3 runs 16 residues.

This clone came up once. J is TRBJ2-7 and V is TRBV5-6, with 8 bases fitting TRBD1. This CDR3 is built from 15 residues. Germline trimming cut 0 bases from V and 3 bases from J; bases unmatched to any gene: 5. Germline loops: CDR1 SGHDT, CDR2 YYEEEE. CDR3 amino acids: CASSLEDRAYYEQYF. In DNA form, the CDR3 reads TGTGCCAGCAGCTTGGAGGACAGGGCTTACTACGAGCAGTACTTC.

The chain links TRBV11-2 to TRBJ2-7, with a weak D call TRBD1 (6 bases). Germline-derived CDR1 and CDR2 are SGHAT and FQNNGV. The CDR3 is 13 residues long. V was shortened by 5 bases and J by 2 bases, with 10 bases between the two germline ends. The CDR3 loop reads CASSPDRPYEQYF. The DNA for the CDR3 is TGTGCCAGCAGCCCCGACAGGCCCTACGAGCAGTACTTC.

The chain joins TRBV4-2 to TRBJ2-7; D possibly corresponds to TRBD2 (5 bases). Trimming cost V 4 bases and J 4 bases, with 17 bases left between them. From germline, CDR1 is LGHNA and CDR2 YNFKEQ. The length of the CDR3 is 15 residues. CDR3: CASSRELSSSYEQYF. The CDR3 DNA follows: TGTGCCAGCAGCCGGGAGTTGAGTAGCTCTTACGAGCAGTACTTC.

V gene TRBV28 combines with J gene TRBJ2-3; tentative D call: TRBD2 (6 bases). Germline V CDR1 and CDR2: MDHEN, SYDVKM. The germline V and J ends were trimmed by 3 bases and 3 bases, with 16 bases remaining between them. The CDR3 has 16 amino acids. This CDR3 reads CASSFGRRERTDTQYF. The CDR3 DNA follows: TGTGCCAGCAGTTTTGGAAGGCGGGAACGAACAGATACGCAGTATTTT.

This rearrangement joins TRBV5-4 to TRBJ2-5, with no clear D. The CDR3 is 15 amino acids. Germline V CDR1 and CDR2: SGHNT, YYREEE (reference sequence). The V end lost 0 bases, the J end lost 2 bases, and 11 bases lay between the germline ends. The CDR3 is CASSLDLGRQETQYF. In nucleotides, the CDR3 is TGTGCCAGCAGCTTGGATCTAGGTCGGCAAGAGACCCAGTACTTC.